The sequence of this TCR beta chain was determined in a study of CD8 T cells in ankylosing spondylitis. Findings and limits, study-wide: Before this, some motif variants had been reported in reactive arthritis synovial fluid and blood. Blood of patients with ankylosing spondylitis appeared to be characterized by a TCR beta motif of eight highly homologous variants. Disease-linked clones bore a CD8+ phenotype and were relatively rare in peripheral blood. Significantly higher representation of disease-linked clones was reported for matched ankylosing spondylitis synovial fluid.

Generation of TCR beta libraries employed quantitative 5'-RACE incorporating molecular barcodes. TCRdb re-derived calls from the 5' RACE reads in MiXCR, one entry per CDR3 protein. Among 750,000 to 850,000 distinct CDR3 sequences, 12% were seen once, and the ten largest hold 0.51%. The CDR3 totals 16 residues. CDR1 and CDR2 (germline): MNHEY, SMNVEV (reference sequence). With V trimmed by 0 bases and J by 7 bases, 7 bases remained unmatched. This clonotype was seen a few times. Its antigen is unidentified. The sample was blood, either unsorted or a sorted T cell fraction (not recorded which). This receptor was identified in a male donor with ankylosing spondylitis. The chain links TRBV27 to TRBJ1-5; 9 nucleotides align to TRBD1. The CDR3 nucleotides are TGTGCCAGCAGTTTATCTGGACAGGGGCGGTCACAGCCCCAGCATTTT. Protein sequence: CASSLSGQGRSQPQHF.